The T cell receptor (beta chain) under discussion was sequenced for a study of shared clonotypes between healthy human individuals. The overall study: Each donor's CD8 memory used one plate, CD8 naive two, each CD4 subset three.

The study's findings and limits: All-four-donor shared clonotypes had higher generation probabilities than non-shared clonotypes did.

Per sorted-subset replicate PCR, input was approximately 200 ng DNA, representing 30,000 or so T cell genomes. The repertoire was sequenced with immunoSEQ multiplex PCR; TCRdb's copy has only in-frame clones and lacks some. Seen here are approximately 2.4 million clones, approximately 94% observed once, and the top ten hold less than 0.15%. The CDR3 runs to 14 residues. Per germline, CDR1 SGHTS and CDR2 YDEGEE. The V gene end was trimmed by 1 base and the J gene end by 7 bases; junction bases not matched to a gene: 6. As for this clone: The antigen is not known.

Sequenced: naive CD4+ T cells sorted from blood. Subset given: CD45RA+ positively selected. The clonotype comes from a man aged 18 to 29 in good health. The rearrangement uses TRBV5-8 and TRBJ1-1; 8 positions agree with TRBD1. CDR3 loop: CASSLTDREFEAFF. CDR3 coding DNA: TGTGCCAGCAGCTTGACGGACAGGGAATTTGAAGCTTTCTTT.